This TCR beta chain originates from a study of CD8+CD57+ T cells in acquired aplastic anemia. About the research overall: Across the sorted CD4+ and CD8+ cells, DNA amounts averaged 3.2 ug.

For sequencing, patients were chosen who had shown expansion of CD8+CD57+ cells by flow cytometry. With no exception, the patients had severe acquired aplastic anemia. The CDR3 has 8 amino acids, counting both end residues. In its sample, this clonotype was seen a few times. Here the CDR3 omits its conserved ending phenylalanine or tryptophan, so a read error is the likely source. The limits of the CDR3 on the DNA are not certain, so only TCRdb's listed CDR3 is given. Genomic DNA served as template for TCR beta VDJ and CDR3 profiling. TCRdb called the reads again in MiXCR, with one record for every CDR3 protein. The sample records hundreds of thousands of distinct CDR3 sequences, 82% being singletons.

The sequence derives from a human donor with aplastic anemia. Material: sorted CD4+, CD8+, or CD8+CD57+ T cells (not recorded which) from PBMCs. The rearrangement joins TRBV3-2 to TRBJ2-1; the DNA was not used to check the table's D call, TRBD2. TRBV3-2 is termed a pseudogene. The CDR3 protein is CASTDRTS.